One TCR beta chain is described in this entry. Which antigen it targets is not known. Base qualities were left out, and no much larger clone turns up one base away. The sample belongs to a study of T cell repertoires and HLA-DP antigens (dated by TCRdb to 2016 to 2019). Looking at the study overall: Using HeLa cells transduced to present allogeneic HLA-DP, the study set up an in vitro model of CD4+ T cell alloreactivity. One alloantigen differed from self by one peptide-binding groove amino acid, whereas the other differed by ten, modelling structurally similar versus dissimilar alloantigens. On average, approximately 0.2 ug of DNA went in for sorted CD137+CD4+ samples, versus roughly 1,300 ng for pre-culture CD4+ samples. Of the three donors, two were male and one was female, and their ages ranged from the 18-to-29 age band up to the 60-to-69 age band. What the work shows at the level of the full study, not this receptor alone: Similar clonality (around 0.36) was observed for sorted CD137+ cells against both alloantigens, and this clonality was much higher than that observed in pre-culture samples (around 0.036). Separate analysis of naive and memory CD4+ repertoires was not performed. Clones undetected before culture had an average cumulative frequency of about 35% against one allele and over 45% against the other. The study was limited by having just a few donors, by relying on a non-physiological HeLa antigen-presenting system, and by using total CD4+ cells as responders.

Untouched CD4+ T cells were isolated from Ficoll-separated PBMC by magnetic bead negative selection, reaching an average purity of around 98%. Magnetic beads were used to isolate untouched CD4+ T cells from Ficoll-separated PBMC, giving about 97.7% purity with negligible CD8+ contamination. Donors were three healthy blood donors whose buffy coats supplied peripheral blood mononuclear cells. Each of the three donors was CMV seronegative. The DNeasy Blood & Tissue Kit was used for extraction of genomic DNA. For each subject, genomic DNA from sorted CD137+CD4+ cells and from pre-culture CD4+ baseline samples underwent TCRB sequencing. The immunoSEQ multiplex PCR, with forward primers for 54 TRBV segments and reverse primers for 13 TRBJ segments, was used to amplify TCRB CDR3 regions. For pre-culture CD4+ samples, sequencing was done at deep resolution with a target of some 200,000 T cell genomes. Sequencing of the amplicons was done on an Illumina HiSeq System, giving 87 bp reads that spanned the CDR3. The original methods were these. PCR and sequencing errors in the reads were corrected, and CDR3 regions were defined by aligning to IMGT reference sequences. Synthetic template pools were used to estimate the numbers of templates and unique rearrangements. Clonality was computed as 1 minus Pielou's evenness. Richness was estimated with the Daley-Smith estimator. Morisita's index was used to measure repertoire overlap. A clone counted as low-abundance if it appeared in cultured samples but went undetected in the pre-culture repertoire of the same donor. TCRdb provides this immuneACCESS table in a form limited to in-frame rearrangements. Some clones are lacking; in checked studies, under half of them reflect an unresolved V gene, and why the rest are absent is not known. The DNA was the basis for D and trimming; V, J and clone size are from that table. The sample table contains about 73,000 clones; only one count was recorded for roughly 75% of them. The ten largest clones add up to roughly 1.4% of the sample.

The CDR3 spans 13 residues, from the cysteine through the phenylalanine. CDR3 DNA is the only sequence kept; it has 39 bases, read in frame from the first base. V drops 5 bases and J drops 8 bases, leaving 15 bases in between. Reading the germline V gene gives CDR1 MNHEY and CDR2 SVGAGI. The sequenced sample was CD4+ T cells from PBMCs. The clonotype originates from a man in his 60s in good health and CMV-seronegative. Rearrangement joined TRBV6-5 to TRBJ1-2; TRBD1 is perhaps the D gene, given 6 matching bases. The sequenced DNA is TGTGCCAGCAGTCTCAGGGGAACAGAAGGCTACACCTTC. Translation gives CASSLRGTEGYTF.